Following are 4 T cell receptor beta chains from one sample sequenced in a study of radiation and T cells in renal cell carcinoma. Treatment of the sample: 15 Gy SBRT to primary tumor, nephrectomy 4 weeks later. TCRdb keeps only in-frame clones here, not all; method: immunoSEQ multiplex PCR. This sample carries about 12,000 clones, about 33% of them seen once, and the ten largest clones take approximately 15%. The sequencing used tumor tissue, collected from a patient whose treatment included radiotherapy and nephrectomy. The receptors stem from a man aged 55 to 69 with renal cell carcinoma.

This clone was counted between two and nine times. The chain employs TRBV9 and TRBJ1-1; D perhaps matches TRBD1 (6 bases). In germline, CDR1 is SGDLS, CDR2 YYNGEE. The CDR3 is 15 residues long. Trimming cost V 0 bases and J 0 bases, with 9 bases left between them. CDR3 sequence reads: CASSVEGVLNTEAFF. CDR3 nucleotides: TGTGCCAGCAGCGTAGAGGGGGTTCTGAACACTGAAGCTTTCTTT. Filled out from reference TRBV9 and TRBJ1-1, the complete variable domain reads DSGVTQTPKHLITATGQRVTLRCSPRSGDLSVYWYQQSLDQGLQFLIQYYNGEERAKGNILERFSAQQFPDLHSELNLSSLELGDSALYFCASSVEGVLNTEAFFGQGTRLTVV.

CDR3 nucleotides: TGTGCCTGGACAGCTAGGTTGGACACTGAAGCTTTCTTT. It yields the protein CAWTARLDTEAFF. J is TRBJ1-1 and V is TRBV30; D unclear. Germline values: CDR1 GTSNPN, CDR2 SVGIG (reference sequence). Between the trimmed V and J ends, which lost 4 bases and 3 bases, there was a span of 12 bases. CDR3 size: 13 residues.

The chain combines TRBV7-2 with TRBJ1-2; TRBD1 agrees at 7 bases. The CDR3 covers 15 residues. The germline CDR1 and CDR2 sequences are SGHTA and FQGNSA. Trimming removed 5 bases from V and 5 bases from J; junction bases left unmatched: 11. CDR3 protein: CASSIGQAGPYGYTF. CDR3 coding DNA: TGTGCCAGCAGCATAGGACAGGCGGGCCCTTATGGCTACACCTTC.

The rearrangement uses TRBV29-1 and TRBJ1-2; 8 bases align to TRBD1. Germline assignment: CDR1 SQVTM and CDR2 ANQGSEA. The CDR3 runs 14 residues. Losses at the gene ends were 2 bases for V and 5 bases for J; bases not matched to a gene: 7. The chain's CDR3 is CSVETGTGAYGYTF. CDR3 in DNA: TGCAGCGTTGAAACTGGGACAGGCGCGTATGGCTACACCTTC.